This record concerns one T cell receptor beta chain sequence. The source of the sample is a study of cytomegalovirus exposure and HLA in healthy donors. V dropped 2 bases and J dropped 2; count of bases not matched to a gene: 2. CDR1 is MNHEY and CDR2 is SVGAGI in the germline V gene. The CDR3 runs to 14 residues. Vbeta (60) and Jbeta (13) primers were used in the PCR. Some clones are missing from TCRdb's copy, which holds only in-frame ones; the method was immunoSEQ multiplex PCR. The sample holds roughly 150,000 clones, about 70% seen once. V and J are TRBV6-5 and TRBJ1-2; 7 positions agree with TRBD1. The sample comprised PBMCs. This clonotype was sampled from a man aged 25-40 years in good health and CMV-seropositive. CDR3 nucleotide sequence: TGTGCCAGCAGTTACCCGGGACAGAACTATGGCTACACCTTC. This gives the protein CASSYPGQNYGYTF.